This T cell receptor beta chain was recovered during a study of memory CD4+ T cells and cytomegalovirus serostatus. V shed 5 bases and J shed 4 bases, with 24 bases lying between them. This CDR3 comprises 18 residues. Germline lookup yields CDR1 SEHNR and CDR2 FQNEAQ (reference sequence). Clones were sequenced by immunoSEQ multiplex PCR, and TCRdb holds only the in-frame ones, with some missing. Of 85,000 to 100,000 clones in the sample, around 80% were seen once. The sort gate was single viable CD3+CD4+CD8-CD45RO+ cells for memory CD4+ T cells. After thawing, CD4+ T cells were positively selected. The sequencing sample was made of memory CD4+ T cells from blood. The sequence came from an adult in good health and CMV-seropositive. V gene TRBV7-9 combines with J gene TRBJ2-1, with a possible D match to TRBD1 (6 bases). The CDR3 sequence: CASSRGILGELRYNEQFF. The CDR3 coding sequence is TGTGCCAGCAGCAGGGGGATTTTGGGGGAGCTACGGTACAATGAGCAGTTCTTC.